Each of the 13 T cell receptor beta chains below was sequenced from the same sample in a study of cytomegalovirus exposure and HLA in healthy donors. A multiplex PCR was run with 60 Vbeta primers and 13 Jbeta primers. The table came from immunoSEQ multiplex PCR; TCRdb's copy has only in-frame clones and leaves some out. The data contain under 150,000 clones, around 77% of them singletons. Sequenced material: PBMCs. The receptors come from a woman aged 55 to 70 in good health and CMV-seronegative.

The chain combines TRBV30 with TRBJ2-4; maybe TRBD2 (6 bases). Per germline, CDR1 GTSNPN and CDR2 SVGIG (reference sequence). V was pared by 5 bases and J by 9 bases, with 14 bases between. The CDR3 contains 12 residues. The DNA of the CDR3 is TGTGCCTGGGGAGGGGACTGGGGCATTCAGTACTTC. Protein: CAWGGDWGIQYF. Looking up the rest from reference TRBV30 and TRBJ2-4 gives the full variable domain: SQTIHQWPATLVQPVGSPLSLECTVEGTSNPNLYWYRQAAGRGLQLLFYSVGIGQISSEVPQNLSASRPQDRQFILSSKKLLLSDSGFYLCAWGGDWGIQYFGAGTRLSVL.

The chain links TRBV7-3 to TRBJ2-1, with D uncertain. This CDR3 contains 13 residues. Per germline, CDR1 SGHTA and CDR2 FQGTGA. Trimming shortened V by 0 bases and J by 7 bases, and 7 bases separated the two germline ends. The CDR3 region is CASSLTSRNEQFF. In DNA form, the CDR3 reads TGTGCCAGCAGCTTAACATCGCGGAATGAGCAGTTCTTC.

This clone has a handful of counts. The chain has TRBV6-5 and TRBJ2-7; D is possibly TRBD1 (5 bases). Trimming took 5 bases from V and 0 from J, leaving 11 bases between them. There are 14 residues in the CDR3. In germline, CDR1 is MNHEY, CDR2 SVGAGI. The CDR3 here is CASSRGFGSYEQYF. CDR3 nucleotides: TGTGCCAGCAGTAGGGGATTCGGCTCCTACGAGCAGTACTTC.

This chain joins TRBV27 and TRBJ2-7; D is perhaps TRBD1 (5 bases). This CDR3 spans 13 amino acids. Per germline, CDR1 MNHEY and CDR2 SMNVEV (reference sequence). V lost 7 bases and J lost 6, with 16 bases in between. CDR3 in DNA: TGTGCCAGCACTCCGGGCCAGGGTGGCGAGCAGTACTTC. Translating it yields CASTPGQGGEQYF.

J is TRBJ2-7 and V is TRBV28; 8 nucleotides agree with TRBD1. Unmatched junction bases numbered 7, after V lost 6 bases and J lost 0 bases. Germline V gene data show CDR1 as MDHEN and CDR2 as SYDVKM. The CDR3 consists of 15 residues. The CDR3 nucleotides read TGTGCCAGCAGATCCGGGACAGGATTCTCCTACGAGCAGTACTTC. It codes for CASRSGTGFSYEQYF.

This chain uses TRBV9 with TRBJ2-2; D gene ambiguous. The CDR3 spans 15 residues. The V gene's germline CDR1 is SGDLS and CDR2 YYNGEE. V lost 4 bases to trimming and J lost 1 base, with 11 bases between them. The CDR3 spells CASSLPRGNTGELFF. DNA for the CDR3: TGTGCCAGCAGCCTGCCCCGAGGGAACACCGGGGAGCTGTTTTTT.

The V and J genes are TRBV6-1 and TRBJ1-5, with D possibly matching TRBD1 (5 bases). The CDR3 totals 20 residues. Deletions cut 1 base from V and 0 bases from J, with 22 bases between. Looked up from germline, CDR1 is MNHNS and CDR2 is SASEGT. Here the CDR3 reads CASSEVDRKDPFLSNQPQHF. In nucleotides, the CDR3 is TGTGCCAGCAGTGAAGTCGACAGAAAGGATCCGTTCCTTAGCAATCAGCCCCAGCATTTT.

The rearrangement links TRBV9 to TRBJ2-2; D is perhaps TRBD1 (6 bases). Trimming left V 0 bases short and J 0 bases short, with 9 bases between. Looked up from germline, CDR1 is SGDLS and CDR2 is YYNGEE. This CDR3 is 16 amino acids long. As DNA, the CDR3 is TGTGCCAGCAGCGTAGCTGGGGGCCCGAACACCGGGGAGCTGTTTTTT. This sequence encodes CASSVAGGPNTGELFF.

The chain carries TRBV5-1 and TRBJ2-2; 8 nucleotides align to TRBD2. V shed 4 bases and J 1 base; nucleotides not matched to a gene: 6. Germline assignment: CDR1 SGHRS and CDR2 YFSETQ. The CDR3 extends over 16 amino acids. The CDR3 region is CASSPLSGMNTGELFF. The DNA of the CDR3 is TGCGCCAGCAGCCCGCTTAGCGGGATGAACACCGGGGAGCTGTTTTTT. The variable domain in full, completed from reference TRBV5-1 and TRBJ2-2, reads KAGVTQTPRYLIKTRGQQVTLSCSPISGHRSVSWYQQTPGQGLQFLFEYFSETQRNKGNFPGRFSGRQFSNSRSEMNVSTLELGDSALYLCASSPLSGMNTGELFFGEGSRLTVL.

The CDR3 spells CASSLETGSNQPQHF. The CDR3 nucleotides are TGTGCCAGCAGCCTCGAAACAGGCTCGAATCAGCCCCAGCATTTT. The gene calls are TRBV28 and TRBJ1-5, with D tentatively TRBD1 (5 bases). Trimming took 6 bases from V and 4 from J, leaving 16 bases between them. This CDR3 region has 15 residues. Germline V gene data show CDR1 as MDHEN and CDR2 as SYDVKM.

This clone has a single count. The chain uses TRBV7-3 and TRBJ1-1; D possibly corresponds to TRBD1 (5 bases). CDR3 size: 14 residues. Germline assignment: CDR1 SGHTA and CDR2 FQGTGA. The V and J ends lost 3 bases and 4 bases respectively, with 12 bases between them. CDR3 nucleotides: TGTGCCAGCAGCTTTGGAGGGGTGGGCACTGAAGCTTTCTTT. The encoded protein is CASSFGGVGTEAFF.

This rearrangement joins TRBV19 to TRBJ1-2; 8 bases are a match to TRBD1. With V trimmed by 8 bases and J by 10 bases, 6 bases remained unmatched. Per germline, CDR1 LNHDA and CDR2 SQIVND (reference sequence). The CDR3 consists of 11 residues. Here the CDR3 DNA reads TGTGCCAGTTCCGGGACAGGAGACTACACCTTC. Amino acids: CASSGTGDYTF.

The rearrangement joins TRBV18 to TRBJ2-1; D is possibly TRBD2 (5 bases). Germline V CDR1 and CDR2: KGHSH, LQKENI. The CDR3 is 14 residues long. Trimming took off 3 bases at V and 8 bases at J, with 14 bases between the two ends. CDR3 nucleotides: TGTGCCAGCTCACCGAGGGCTGGACCCGATGAGCAGTTCTTC. Its protein is CASSPRAGPDEQFF.